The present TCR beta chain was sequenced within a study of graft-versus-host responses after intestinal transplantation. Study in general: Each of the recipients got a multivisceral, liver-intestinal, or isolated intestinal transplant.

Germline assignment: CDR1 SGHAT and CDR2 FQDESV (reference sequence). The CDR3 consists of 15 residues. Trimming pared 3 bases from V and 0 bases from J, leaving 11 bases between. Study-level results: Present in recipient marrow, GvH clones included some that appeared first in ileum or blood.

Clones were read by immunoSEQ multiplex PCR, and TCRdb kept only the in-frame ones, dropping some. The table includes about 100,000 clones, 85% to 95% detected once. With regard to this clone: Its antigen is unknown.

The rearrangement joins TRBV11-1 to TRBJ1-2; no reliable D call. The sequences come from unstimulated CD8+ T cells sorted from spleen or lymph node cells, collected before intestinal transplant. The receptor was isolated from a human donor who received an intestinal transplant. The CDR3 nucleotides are TGTGCCAGCAGCTTCCCAACAGCGGCTAACTATGGCTACACCTTC. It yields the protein CASSFPTAANYGYTF.